Listed below are T cell receptor beta chains from one sample, sequenced in a study of shared clonotypes between healthy human individuals. Here immunoSEQ multiplex PCR was the method, and the copy in TCRdb shows in-frame clones only, minus some. The sample holds 1.6 million or so clones; approximately 98.5% are singletons and the top ten take roughly 0.36%. Sequencing input: naive CD4+ T cells sorted from blood. The receptor set was obtained from a man younger than 45 in good health. CDR3s include the opening cysteine and the closing phenylalanine or tryptophan. The order of the fields is J gene, clone size, CDR3 length, D gene, V gene, CDR3 protein, CDR3 DNA. D genes are given only for firm matches. Where a row states a size, it is once, few, many or the class of an expanded clone; other rows omit it.

>TRBJ2-7|NA|11|NA|TRBV29-1
CSAMTVYEQYF
TGCAGCGCTATGACGGTGTACGAGCAGTACTTC
>TRBJ2-1|NA|16|TRBD2|TRBV7-3
CASRRITSGTYNEQFF
TGTGCCAGCAGGCGGATTACTAGCGGGACGTACAATGAGCAGTTCTTC
>TRBJ2-7|once|13|NA|TRBV9
CASSVEGLGEQYF
TGTGCCAGCAGCGTAGAGGGGCTGGGGGAGCAGTACTTC
>TRBJ1-2|NA|14|TRBD1|TRBV5-1
CASSFVDRNYGYTF
TGCGCCAGCAGCTTCGTGGACAGGAACTATGGCTACACCTTC
>TRBJ1-1|NA|18|TRBD1|TRBV18
CASSTWGQGQGRNTEAFF
TGTGCCAGCTCTACCTGGGGACAGGGTCAGGGACGGAACACTGAAGCTTTCTTT
>TRBJ2-7|NA|13|NA|TRBV30
CAWSVGGKYEQYF
TGTGCCTGGAGTGTAGGGGGGAAATACGAGCAGTACTTC
>TRBJ2-7|NA|14|TRBD1|TRBV5-6
CASSSDRVGYEQYF
TGTGCCAGCAGCTCGGACAGGGTCGGCTACGAGCAGTACTTC
>TRBJ2-7|NA|12|NA|TRBV27
CASSTGSYEQYF
TGTGCCAGCAGCACAGGGTCCTACGAGCAGTACTTC
>TRBJ1-1|NA|16|TRBD1|TRBV5-1
CASSTGQGARGTEAFF
TGCGCCAGCAGCACGGGACAGGGGGCTAGGGGCACTGAAGCTTTCTTT
>TRBJ2-7|NA|14|TRBD1|TRBV9
CASSVLDRSYEQYF
TGTGCCAGCAGCGTGTTGGACAGGTCCTACGAGCAGTACTTC
>TRBJ2-1|NA|16|TRBD1|TRBV27
CASSEVGQGAYNEQFF
TGTGCCAGCAGTGAGGTGGGACAGGGGGCCTACAATGAGCAGTTCTTC
>TRBJ2-1|NA|16|TRBD1|TRBV2
CASSGDRGLSYNEQFF
TGTGCCAGCAGTGGGGACAGGGGGCTCTCCTACAATGAGCAGTTCTTC
>TRBJ2-3|NA|14|TRBD2|TRBV7-8
CASKGGRAPDTQYF
TGTGCCAGCAAAGGCGGGAGGGCCCCGGATACGCAGTATTTT
>TRBJ2-1|NA|15|NA|TRBV5-4
CASRPQAGSYNEQFF
TGTGCCAGCAGACCCCAGGCGGGAAGCTACAATGAGCAGTTCTTC
>TRBJ1-1|NA|17|TRBD1|TRBV13
CASSLEGTGGGYTEAFF
TGTGCCAGCAGCTTAGAGGGGACAGGGGGCGGGTACACTGAAGCTTTCTTT
>TRBJ2-3|NA|15|TRBD2|TRBV11-2
CASSLELARTDTQYF
TGTGCCAGCAGCTTAGAACTAGCGAGAACAGATACGCAGTATTTT
>TRBJ1-2|NA|17|TRBD1|TRBV19
CASSPGPIKGALYGYTF
TGTGCCAGTAGTCCAGGACCCATCAAGGGGGCATTGTATGGCTACACCTTC
>TRBJ2-1|NA|15|NA|TRBV7-2
CASSSIADSYNEQFF
TGTGCCAGCAGCTCAATAGCGGACTCCTACAATGAGCAGTTCTTC
>TRBJ2-5|once|12|NA|TRBV2
CASRREAETQYF
TGTGCCAGCAGGAGGGAGGCTGAGACCCAGTACTTC
>TRBJ1-2|NA|14|TRBD1|TRBV27
CASSPLQGNYGYTF
TGTGCCAGCAGCCCCCTACAGGGGAACTATGGCTACACCTTC
>TRBJ1-2|NA|16|NA|TRBV7-9
CASSLAGGRVNYGYTF
TGTGCCAGCAGCTTAGCAGGCGGCAGGGTTAACTATGGCTACACCTTC
>TRBJ1-2|NA|11|NA|TRBV29-1
CSVGENYGYTF
TGCAGCGTTGGGGAAAACTATGGCTACACCTTC
>TRBJ1-3|NA|14|NA|TRBV6-1
CASSEAGWGNTIYF
TGTGCCAGCAGTGAAGCCGGTTGGGGAAACACCATATATTTT
>TRBJ1-5|once|17|NA|TRBV11-2
CASSLDSRAGIGPIQHF
TGTGCCAGCAGCTTAGATAGTCGGGCCGGCATAGGGCCCATTCAGCATTTT
>TRBJ2-7|NA|15|NA|TRBV9
CASSVGGTDSYEQYF
TGTGCCAGCAGCGTAGGGGGGACGGACAGCTACGAGCAGTACTTC
>TRBJ2-1|NA|16|NA|TRBV5-1
CASSTGQRGSSNEQFF
TGCGCCAGCAGCACCGGACAGAGAGGTAGTAGCAATGAGCAGTTCTTC
>TRBJ2-7|NA|15|NA|TRBV2
CASSALPGRLYEQYF
TGTGCCAGCAGTGCGTTGCCAGGGCGACTCTACGAGCAGTACTTC
>TRBJ2-7|NA|15|NA|TRBV15
CATSRDPGRSYEQYF
TGTGCCACCAGCAGAGATCCGGGCAGGTCCTACGAGCAGTACTTC
>TRBJ2-2|NA|17|TRBD1|TRBV5-1
CASSLGQGAIDTGELFF
TGCGCCAGCAGCTTGGGACAGGGGGCGATCGACACCGGGGAGCTGTTTTTT
>TRBJ2-7|NA|15|NA|TRBV7-8
CASSLEPGSSYEQYF
TGTGCCAGCAGCTTGGAGCCGGGATCCTCCTACGAGCAGTACTTC
>TRBJ1-4|NA|15|TRBD1|TRBV9
CASSTWTGYNEKLFF
TGTGCCAGCAGCACCTGGACAGGGTATAATGAAAAACTGTTTTTT
>TRBJ2-7|NA|12|NA|TRBV2
CASIPGGYEQYF
TGTGCCAGCATCCCTGGAGGTTACGAGCAGTACTTC
>TRBJ2-1|NA|15|TRBD2|TRBV7-3
CASSLLLAGTYEQFF
TGTGCCAGCAGCTTATTACTAGCGGGGACCTATGAGCAGTTCTTC
>TRBJ2-3|NA|19|TRBD2|TRBV7-9
CASSWGLAGRPRSTDTQYF
TGTGCCAGCAGCTGGGGACTAGCGGGACGCCCAAGGAGCACAGATACGCAGTATTTT
>TRBJ2-7|NA|15|TRBD1|TRBV10-1
CASRIPGQGQYEQYF
TGCGCCAGCAGAATCCCGGGACAGGGGCAATACGAGCAGTACTTC
>TRBJ2-3|NA|14|TRBD2|TRBV5-4
CASSSKRDTDTQYF
TGTGCCAGCAGCTCCAAGCGGGATACAGATACGCAGTATTTT
>TRBJ2-7|NA|17|NA|TRBV14
CASSQGLLARPLEEQYF
TGTGCCAGCAGCCAAGGGCTTCTAGCGCGTCCCCTGGAGGAGCAGTACTTC
>TRBJ2-7|NA|13|NA|TRBV27
CASSLLPLGEQYF
TGTGCCAGCAGTTTACTACCTCTAGGCGAGCAGTACTTC
>TRBJ2-1|NA|14|TRBD1|TRBV5-1
CASSAWTGGFEQFF
TGCGCCAGCAGCGCGTGGACAGGGGGCTTTGAGCAGTTCTTC
>TRBJ2-2|NA|12|NA|TRBV7-9
CASSPLTGELFF
TGTGCCAGCAGCCCCCTTACCGGGGAGCTGTTTTTT
>TRBJ2-1|NA|18|TRBD2|TRBV28
CASSLFRLAGGPYNEQFF
TGTGCCAGCAGTTTATTTAGGCTAGCGGGAGGCCCGTACAATGAGCAGTTCTTC
>TRBJ2-5|NA|16|NA|TRBV15
CATSSRLGGGAETQYF
TGTGCCACCAGCAGCCGCCTGGGAGGAGGGGCCGAGACCCAGTACTTC
>TRBJ2-2|NA|14|TRBD1|TRBV5-4
CASSLEQGAVELFF
TGTGCCAGCAGCTTGGAACAGGGGGCAGTGGAGCTGTTTTTT
>TRBJ1-3|NA|15|TRBD1|TRBV6-1
CASSNLGQGGNTIYF
TGTGCCAGCAGTAACTTGGGACAGGGAGGAAACACCATATATTTT
>TRBJ2-1|NA|16|TRBD1|TRBV18
CASSPHDRGPYNEQFF
TGTGCCAGCTCACCCCACGACAGGGGGCCTTACAATGAGCAGTTCTTC
>TRBJ2-4|NA|15|NA|TRBV25-1
CASSEVRGGKNIQYF
TGTGCCAGCAGTGAAGTCCGAGGCGGTAAAAACATTCAGTACTTC
>TRBJ2-7|NA|15|NA|TRBV5-6
CASSPRLIANYEQYF
TGTGCCAGCAGCCCCCGGTTGATAGCGAATTACGAGCAGTACTTC
>TRBJ2-1|NA|16|NA|TRBV13
CASSSQGLDGYNEQFF
TGTGCCAGCAGCTCCCAAGGTTTAGACGGGTACAATGAGCAGTTCTTC
>TRBJ2-6|once|17|NA|TRBV15
CATSRDTGSFGANVLTF
TGTGCCACCAGCAGAGATACTGGGAGTTTTGGGGCCAACGTCCTGACTTTC
>TRBJ2-1|NA|16|TRBD2|TRBV9
CASSVSAGIIAEEQFF
TGTGCCAGCAGCGTATCAGCGGGGATCATCGCGGAAGAGCAGTTCTTC
>TRBJ2-1|once|15|TRBD1|TRBV28
CASSSPGQGYNEQFF
TGTGCCAGCAGTTCACCGGGACAGGGTTACAATGAGCAGTTCTTC
>TRBJ2-3|NA|14|TRBD2|TRBV6-1
CASKASGRPDTQYF
TGTGCCAGCAAGGCTAGCGGGAGACCAGATACGCAGTATTTT
>TRBJ2-1|NA|13|NA|TRBV27
CASSLEGGDEQFF
TGTGCCAGCAGTTTAGAGGGTGGGGATGAGCAGTTCTTC